The sample holds a few counts of the clone carrying this T cell receptor (beta chain). The source of the sample is a study of long-term antiretroviral therapy in people with HIV. Germline-derived CDR1 and CDR2 are SGHNT and YYREEE (reference sequence). V shed 3 bases and J shed 3 bases, with 10 bases lying between them. The CDR3 sequence is 14 residues long. Researchers report immunoSEQ v3.0 was run at survey level. Data came from immunoSEQ multiplex PCR; TCRdb stores just in-frame clones and leaves some out. Found here are some 26,000 clones, roughly three quarters of them singletons; the top ten hold approximately 11%.

This receptor was taken from a woman in her forties with HIV. V usage is TRBV5-4 and J usage is TRBJ2-1; weak D call: TRBD1 (6 bases). Source: unsorted PBMCs, taken 1.1 years before starting antiretroviral therapy. For the CDR3, the DNA is TGTGCCAGCAGCTCCCGGACAGACTACAATGAGCAGTTCTTC. As protein: CASSSRTDYNEQFF.